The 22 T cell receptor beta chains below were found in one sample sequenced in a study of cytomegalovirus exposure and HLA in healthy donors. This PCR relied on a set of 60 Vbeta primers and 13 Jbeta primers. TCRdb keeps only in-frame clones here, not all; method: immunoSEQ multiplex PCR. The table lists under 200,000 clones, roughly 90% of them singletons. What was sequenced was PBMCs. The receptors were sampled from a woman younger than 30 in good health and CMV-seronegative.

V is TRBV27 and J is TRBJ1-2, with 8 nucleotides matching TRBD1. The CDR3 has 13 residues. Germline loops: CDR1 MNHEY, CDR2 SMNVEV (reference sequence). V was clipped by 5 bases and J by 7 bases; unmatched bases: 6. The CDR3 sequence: CASSPDRAAGYTF. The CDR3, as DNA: TGTGCCAGCAGTCCGGACAGGGCCGCTGGCTACACCTTC.

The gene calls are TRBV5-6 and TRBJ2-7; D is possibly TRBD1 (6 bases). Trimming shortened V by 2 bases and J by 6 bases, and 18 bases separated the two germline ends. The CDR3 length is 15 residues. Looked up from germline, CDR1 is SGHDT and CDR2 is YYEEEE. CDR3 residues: CASSLTGTGNSEQYF. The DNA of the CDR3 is TGTGCCAGCAGCTTAACTGGTACAGGGAACAGCGAGCAGTACTTC.

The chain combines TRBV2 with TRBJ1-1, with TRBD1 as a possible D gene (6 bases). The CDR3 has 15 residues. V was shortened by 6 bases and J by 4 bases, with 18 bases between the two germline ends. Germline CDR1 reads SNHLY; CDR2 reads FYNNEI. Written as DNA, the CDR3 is TGTGCCAGCAGCAAGACTCCCCAGGGGAGCACTGAAGCTTTCTTT. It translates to CASSKTPQGSTEAFF.

The CDR3 reads CASGRTSGSYEQYF. The CDR3, as DNA: TGTGCCAGCGGAAGGACTAGCGGGAGCTACGAGCAGTACTTC. The chain carries TRBV6-1 and TRBJ2-7; 13 positions match TRBD2. With 8 bases clipped from V and 3 bases from J, the junction kept 4 bases outside the gene matches. The germline CDR1 and CDR2 sequences are MNHNS and SASEGT. The CDR3 totals 14 residues.

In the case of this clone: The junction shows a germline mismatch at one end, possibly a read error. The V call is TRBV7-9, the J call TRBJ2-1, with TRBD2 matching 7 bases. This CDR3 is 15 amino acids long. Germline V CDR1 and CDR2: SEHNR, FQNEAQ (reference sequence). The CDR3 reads CSSSLVGGGHNEQFF. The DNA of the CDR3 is TGTTCCAGCAGCTTAGTCGGCGGGGGACACAATGAGCAGTTCTTC. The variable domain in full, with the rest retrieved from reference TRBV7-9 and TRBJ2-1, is DTGVSQNPRHKITKRGQNVTFRCDPISEHNRLYWYRQTLGQGPEFLTYFQNEAQLEKSRLLSDRFSAERPKGSFSTLEIQRTEQGDSAMYLCSSSLVGGGHNEQFFGPGTRLTVL.

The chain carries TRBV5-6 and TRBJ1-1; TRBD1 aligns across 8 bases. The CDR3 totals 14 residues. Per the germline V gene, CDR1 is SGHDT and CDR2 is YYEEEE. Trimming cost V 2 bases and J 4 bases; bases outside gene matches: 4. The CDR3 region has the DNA TGTGCCAGCAGCTTTGGACAGGGTCTCACTGAAGCTTTCTTT. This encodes CASSFGQGLTEAFF. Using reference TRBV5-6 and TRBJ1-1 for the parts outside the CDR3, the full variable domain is DAGVTQSPTHLIKTRGQQVTLRCSPKSGHDTVSWYQQALGQGPQFIFQYYEEEERQRGNFPDRFSGHQFPNYSSELNVNALLLGDSALYLCASSFGQGLTEAFFGQGTRLTVV.

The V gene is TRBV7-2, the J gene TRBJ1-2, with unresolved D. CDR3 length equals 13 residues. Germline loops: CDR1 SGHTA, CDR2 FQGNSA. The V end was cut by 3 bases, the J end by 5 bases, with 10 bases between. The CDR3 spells CASSFTSPYGYTF. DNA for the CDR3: TGTGCCAGCAGCTTCACTAGCCCATATGGCTACACCTTC. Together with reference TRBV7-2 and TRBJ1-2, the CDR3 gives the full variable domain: GAGVSQSPSNKVTEKGKDVELRCDPISGHTALYWYRQSLGQGLEFLIYFQGNSAPDKSGLPSDRFSAERTGGSVSTLTIQRTQQEDSAVYLCASSFTSPYGYTFGSGTRLTVV.

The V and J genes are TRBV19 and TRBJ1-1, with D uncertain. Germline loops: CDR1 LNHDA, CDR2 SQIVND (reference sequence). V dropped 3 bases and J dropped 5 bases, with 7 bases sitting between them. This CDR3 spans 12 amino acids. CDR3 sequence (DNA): TGTGCCAGTAGTATCTCACGGACTGAAGCTTTCTTT. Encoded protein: CASSISRTEAFF.

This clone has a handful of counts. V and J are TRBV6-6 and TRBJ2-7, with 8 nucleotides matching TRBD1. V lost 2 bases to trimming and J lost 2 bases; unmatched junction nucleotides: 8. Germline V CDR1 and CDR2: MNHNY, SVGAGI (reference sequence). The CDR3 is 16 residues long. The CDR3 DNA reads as TGTGCCAGCAGTTACGGGCAGGGGGCGACCCCCTACGAGCAGTACTTC. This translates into CASSYGQGATPYEQYF.

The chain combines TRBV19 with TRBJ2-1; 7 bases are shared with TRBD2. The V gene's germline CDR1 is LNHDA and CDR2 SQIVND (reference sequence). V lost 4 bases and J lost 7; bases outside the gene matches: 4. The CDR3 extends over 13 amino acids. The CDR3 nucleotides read TGTGCCAGTAGTAACGGGGGGTTGAATGAGCAGTTCTTC. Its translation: CASSNGGLNEQFF.

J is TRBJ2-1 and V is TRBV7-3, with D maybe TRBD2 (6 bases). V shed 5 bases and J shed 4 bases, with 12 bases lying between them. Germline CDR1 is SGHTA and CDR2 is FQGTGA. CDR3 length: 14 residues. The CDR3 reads CASSPSGGYNEQFF. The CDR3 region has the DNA TGTGCCAGCAGCCCATCCGGGGGATACAATGAGCAGTTCTTC.

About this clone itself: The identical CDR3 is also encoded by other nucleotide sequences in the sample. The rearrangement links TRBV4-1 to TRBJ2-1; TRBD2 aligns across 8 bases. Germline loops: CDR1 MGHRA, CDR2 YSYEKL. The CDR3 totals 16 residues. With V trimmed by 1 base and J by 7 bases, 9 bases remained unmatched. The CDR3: CASSQGGLPGGNEQFF. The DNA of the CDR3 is TGCGCCAGCAGCCAAGGGGGTCTCCCGGGGGGGAATGAGCAGTTCTTC.

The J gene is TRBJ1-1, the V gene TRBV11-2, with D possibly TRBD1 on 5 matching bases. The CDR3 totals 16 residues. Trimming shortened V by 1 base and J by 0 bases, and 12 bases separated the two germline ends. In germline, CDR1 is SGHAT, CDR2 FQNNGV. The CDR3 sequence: CASSLGSGGMNTEAFF. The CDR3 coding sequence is TGTGCCAGCAGCTTAGGTTCTGGGGGGATGAACACTGAAGCTTTCTTT.

CDR3 coding DNA: TGTGCCAGCAGCAAAGCGCTTCGGCGTTTTACCCGCCCCGGAGAAGAGACCCAGTACTTC. Protein product: CASSKALRRFTRPGEETQYF. This chain connects TRBV21-1 to TRBJ2-5; whether TRBD2, the table's D call, matches the DNA was not checked. TRBV21-1 is shown as a pseudogene. This CDR3 is built from 20 residues.

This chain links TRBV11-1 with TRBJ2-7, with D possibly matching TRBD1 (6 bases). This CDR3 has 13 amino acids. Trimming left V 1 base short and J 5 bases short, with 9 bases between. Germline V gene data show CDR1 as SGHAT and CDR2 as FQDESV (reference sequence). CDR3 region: CASSLGRGDEQYF. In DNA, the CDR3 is TGTGCCAGCAGCTTAGGCAGGGGAGACGAGCAGTACTTC.

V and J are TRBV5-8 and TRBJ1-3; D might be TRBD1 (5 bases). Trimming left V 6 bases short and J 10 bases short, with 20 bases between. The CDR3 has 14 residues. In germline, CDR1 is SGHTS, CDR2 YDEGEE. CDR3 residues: CASIKPLGRVTIYF. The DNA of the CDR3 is TGTGCCAGCATTAAACCTCTGGGCAGGGTAACCATATATTTT.

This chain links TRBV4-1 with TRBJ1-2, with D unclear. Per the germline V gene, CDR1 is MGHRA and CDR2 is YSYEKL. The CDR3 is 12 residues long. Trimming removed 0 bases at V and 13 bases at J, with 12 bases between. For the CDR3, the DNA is TGCGCCAGCAGCCAAGATGGAAGGAGGTGCACCTTC. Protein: CASSQDGRRCTF.

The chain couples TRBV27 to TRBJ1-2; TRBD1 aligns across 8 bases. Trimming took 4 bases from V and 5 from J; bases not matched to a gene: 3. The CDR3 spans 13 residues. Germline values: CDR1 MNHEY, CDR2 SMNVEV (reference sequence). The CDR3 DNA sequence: TGTGCCAGCAGTTCGGACAGGGATTATGGCTACACCTTC. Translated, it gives CASSSDRDYGYTF.

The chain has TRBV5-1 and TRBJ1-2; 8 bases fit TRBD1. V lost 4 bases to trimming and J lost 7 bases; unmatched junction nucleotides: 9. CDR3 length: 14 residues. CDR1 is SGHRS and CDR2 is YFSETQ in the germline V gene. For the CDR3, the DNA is TGCGCCAGCAGCAATGCGGACAGGGCGGGTGGCTACACCTTC. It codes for CASSNADRAGGYTF.

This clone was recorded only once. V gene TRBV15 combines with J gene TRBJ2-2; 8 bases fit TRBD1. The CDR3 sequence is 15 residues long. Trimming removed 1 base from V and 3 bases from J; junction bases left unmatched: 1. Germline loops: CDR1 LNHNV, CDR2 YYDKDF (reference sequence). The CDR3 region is CATSRADRDTGELFF. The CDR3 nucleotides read TGTGCCACCAGCAGAGCGGACAGGGACACCGGGGAGCTGTTTTTT.

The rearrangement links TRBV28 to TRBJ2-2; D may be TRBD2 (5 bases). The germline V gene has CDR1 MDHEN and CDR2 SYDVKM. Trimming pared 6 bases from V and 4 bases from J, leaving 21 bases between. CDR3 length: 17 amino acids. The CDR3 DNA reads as TGTGCCAGCAGGACGTCGCGGGCAATTTGGGGCACCGGGGAGCTGTTTTTT. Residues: CASRTSRAIWGTGELFF.

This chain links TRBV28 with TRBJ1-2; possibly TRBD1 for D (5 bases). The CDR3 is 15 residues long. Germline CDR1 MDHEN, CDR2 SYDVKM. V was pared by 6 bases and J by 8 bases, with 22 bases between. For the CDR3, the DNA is TGTGCCAGCAGCCCTCGAGGAGGGGCCATAAGGGGCTACACCTTC. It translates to CASSPRGGAIRGYTF.